This T cell receptor (beta chain) originates from a study of control samples from healthy donors and cancer patients. Germline CDR1 is SGHRS and CDR2 is YFSETQ. There are 18 residues in the CDR3. With 2 bases clipped from V and 0 bases from J, the junction kept 9 bases outside the gene matches. Sequencing used immunoSEQ multiplex PCR; TCRdb keeps in-frame clones, though not all of them. This table has around 71,000 clones, approximately 89% appearing once. The chain couples TRBV5-1 to TRBJ1-5; 9 nucleotides match TRBD1. The clonotype comes from a woman aged 45-65 years with head and neck cancer. Sequencing input: PBMCs. CDR3 bases: TGCGCCAGCAGCTTCGGGGGGACAGGGACAGATAGCAATCAGCCCCAGCATTTT. This encodes CASSFGGTGTDSNQPQHF.